This T cell receptor (beta chain) was sequenced for a study of beta chain features in type 1 diabetes. Reverse transcribing all isolated RNA meant expressed TCRB transcripts were sequenced. TCRdb's table, derived via immunoSEQ multiplex PCR, lists solely in-frame clones and lacks some. The data hold 300,000 or so clones, with approximately 8.2% observed a single time. Broader study findings: There was a moderate but significant shortening of TCRB CDR3s in all four CD4+ subsets of Type 1 diabetes patients. When VDJ junctions were examined, type 1 diabetes patients showed fewer insertions and more deletions.

This clone was seen at least ten times. What it binds is unknown. Germline V gene lookup returns CDR1 WNHNN and CDR2 SYGVQD (reference sequence). This CDR3 contains 16 residues. J was trimmed by 6 bases and V by 2 bases; bases with no gene match: 5. Sequencing was carried out using central memory CD4+ T cells from blood. The clonotype originates from a woman aged 18-35 years in good health. The gene calls are TRBV10-1 and TRBJ2-1, with TRBD2 identical over 12 bases. CDR3 sequence: CASSEVLAGGTNEQFF. The CDR3 nucleotides read TGCGCCAGCAGTGAGGTACTAGCGGGAGGCACCAATGAGCAGTTCTTC.